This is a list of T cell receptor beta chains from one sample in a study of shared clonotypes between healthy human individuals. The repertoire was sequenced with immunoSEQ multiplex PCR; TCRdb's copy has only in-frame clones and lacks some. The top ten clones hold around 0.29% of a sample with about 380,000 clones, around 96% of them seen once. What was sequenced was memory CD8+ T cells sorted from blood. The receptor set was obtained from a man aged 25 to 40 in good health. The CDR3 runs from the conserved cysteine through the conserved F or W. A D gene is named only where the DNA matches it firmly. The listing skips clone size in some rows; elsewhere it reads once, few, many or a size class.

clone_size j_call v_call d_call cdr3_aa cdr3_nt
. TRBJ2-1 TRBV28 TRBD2 CASSRGSIGRAYNEQFF TGTGCCAGCAGTAGAGGGTCTATCGGGAGGGCCTACAATGAGCAGTTCTTC
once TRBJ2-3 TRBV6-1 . CASRERTTDTQYF TGTGCCAGCAGGGAGCGGACCACAGATACGCAGTATTTT
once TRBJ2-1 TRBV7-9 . CASSFASYNEQFF TGTGCCAGCAGCTTTGCCTCCTACAATGAGCAGTTCTTC
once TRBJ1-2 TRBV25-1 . CASSRQSNYGYTF TGTGCCAGCAGTCGCCAGTCAAACTATGGCTACACCTTC
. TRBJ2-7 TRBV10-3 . CAISESKGKQGGYEQYF TGTGCCATCAGTGAGTCCAAGGGGAAACAGGGAGGCTACGAGCAGTACTTC
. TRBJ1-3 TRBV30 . CAWSVRTPGNTIYF TGTGCCTGGAGTGTTCGGACACCTGGAAACACCATATATTTT
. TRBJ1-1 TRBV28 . CASSPQGRNTEAFF TGTGCCAGCAGTCCACAGGGTAGAAACACTGAAGCTTTCTTT
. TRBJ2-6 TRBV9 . CASSVTGSFSGANVLTF TGTGCCAGCAGCGTGACAGGATCCTTCTCTGGGGCCAACGTCCTGACTTTC
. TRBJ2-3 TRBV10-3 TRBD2 CAISPSGGRFHTGDTQYF TGTGCCATCAGTCCTAGCGGGGGGCGATTCCACACAGGGGATACGCAGTATTTT
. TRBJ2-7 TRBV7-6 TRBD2 CASSLELAGGISEQYF TGTGCCAGCAGCTTAGAACTAGCGGGAGGAATCAGCGAGCAGTACTTC
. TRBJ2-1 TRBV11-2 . CASSLRGSLYNEQFF TGTGCCAGCAGTTTAAGGGGAAGTCTCTACAATGAGCAGTTCTTC
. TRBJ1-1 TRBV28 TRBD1 CASSFTAPKLYRGTEAFF TGTGCCAGCAGTTTTACGGCACCAAAACTTTACAGGGGAACTGAAGCTTTCTTT
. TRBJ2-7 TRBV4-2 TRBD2 CASSPLAESYEQYF TGTGCCAGCAGCCCACTAGCGGAGTCCTACGAGCAGTACTTC
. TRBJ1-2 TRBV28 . CASSKQNYGYTF TGTGCCAGCAGTAAACAGAACTATGGCTACACCTTC
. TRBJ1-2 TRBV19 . CASIGRGNYGYTF TGTGCCAGTATTGGGAGGGGAAACTATGGCTACACCTTC
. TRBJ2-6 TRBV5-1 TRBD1 CASSLGTGHSGANVLTF TGCGCCAGCAGCTTGGGGACAGGGCACTCTGGGGCCAACGTCCTGACTTTC
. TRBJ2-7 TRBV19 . CASSIVRGEEQYF TGTGCCAGTAGTATAGTTCGGGGAGAGGAGCAGTACTTC
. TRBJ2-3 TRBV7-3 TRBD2 CASSLKIVAGSWTDTQYF TGTGCCAGCAGCCTCAAGATAGTAGCGGGATCGTGGACAGATACGCAGTATTTT
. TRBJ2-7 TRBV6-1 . CASSASASYEQYF TGTGCCAGCAGTGCTAGCGCTTCATACGAGCAGTACTTC
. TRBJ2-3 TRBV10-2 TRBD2 CASSSESWGAGNSQYF TGCGCCAGCAGCAGTGAGAGTTGGGGAGCGGGAAATTCGCAGTATTTT
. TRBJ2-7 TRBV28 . CASSLTAYEQYF TGTGCCAGCAGTTTGACCGCCTACGAGCAGTACTTC
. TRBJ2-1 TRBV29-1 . CSVGPRLNPHNEQFF TGCAGCGTCGGGCCCAGGCTTAACCCCCACAATGAGCAGTTCTTC
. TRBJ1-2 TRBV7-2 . CASSVNYGYTF TGTGCCAGCAGCGTTAACTATGGCTACACCTTC
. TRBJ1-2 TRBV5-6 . CASSYTGGGYGYTF TGTGCCAGCAGCTATACGGGTGGCGGCTATGGCTACACCTTC
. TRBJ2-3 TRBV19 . CASSIRRGSTDTQYF TGTGCCAGTAGTATTAGGCGGGGTAGCACAGATACGCAGTATTTT
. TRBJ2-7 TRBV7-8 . CASSTWPGPSSYEQYF TGTGCCAGCAGCACCTGGCCCGGGCCCTCCTCCTACGAGCAGTACTTC
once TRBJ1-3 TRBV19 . CASRDTIYF TGTGCCAGTCGGGACACCATATATTTT
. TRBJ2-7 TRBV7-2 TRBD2 CASSPSAGGVAYEQYF TGTGCCAGCAGCCCTAGTGCGGGAGGGGTTGCCTACGAGCAGTACTTC